This TCR beta chain was identified in a study of OX40 agonist ivuxolimab in advanced cancers. Findings and caveats of the study: Among T cells, CD8+ cells averaged more expanded clones than CD4+ cells.

This CDR3 comprises 18 residues. Germline CDR1 reads SGHVS; CDR2 reads FNYEAQ. Losses at the gene ends were 5 bases for V and 7 bases for J; bases not matched to a gene: 19. In regard to this clone: Antigen: not known.

The table came from immunoSEQ multiplex PCR; TCRdb's copy has only in-frame clones and leaves some out. The sample has some 78,000 clones, 88% seen once; the top ten hold 0.45% to 0.55%. The receptor's source is an adult with an advanced solid tumor such as melanoma, head and neck, liver or kidney cancer. The specimen was CD4+ or CD8+ T cells sorted from blood, collected in a trial of the OX40 agonist ivuxolimab. The chain is built from TRBV7-6 and TRBJ1-5, with 8 nucleotides matching TRBD1. CDR3 protein: CASSLPPRADRGNQPQHF. DNA of the CDR3: TGTGCCAGCAGCCTCCCACCAAGGGCTGACAGGGGAAACCAGCCCCAGCATTTT.